The T cell receptor beta chain described here comes from a study of T cells in Graves' hyperthyroidism and ophthalmopathy. Study information: Specimen type is peripheral blood, collected at initial diagnosis prior to any treatment.

About 9.4 ml fresh peripheral blood yielded the PBMCs. Researchers amplified the TCR beta CDR3 regions from RNA transcripts. During a first-round RT-PCR of the TCR CDR3, the HTBI primer set was used. Using its own MiXCR run on the multiplex PCR reads, TCRdb lists one record per CDR3 protein. The repertoire includes under 130,000 distinct CDR3 sequences, over 45% of them detected once, and roughly 26% sits in the top ten. This clonotype has at least ten counts. Its cognate antigen is unknown. Study-wide findings and caveats: Most clonotypes that expanded in the thyroid above 0.001 also showed up in blood.

The TCR was taken from a man aged 40-55 years with Graves' hyperthyroidism. Sequencing was carried out using blood.

The CDR3 region has the DNA TGTGCCAGCAGTTACTCCGGGACCCACACAGATACGCAGTATTTT. This sequence encodes CASSYSGTHTDTQYF. V gene TRBV6-2 or TRBV6-3 combines with J gene TRBJ2-3, with D perhaps matching TRBD1 or TRBD2 (5 bases each). Trimming cost V 0 bases and J 2 bases, with 9 bases left between them. Germline CDR1 MNHEY, CDR2 SVGEGT. This CDR3 has 15 amino acids.